The present entry profiles one T cell receptor (beta chain) with its context. The entry originates in a study of blood T cell repertoires in COVID-19. At the level of the study: T cells, B-cell-depleted T cells, or PBMCs provided the cDNA or gDNA that served as material.

Profiling relied on immunoSEQ multiplex PCR, and the TCRdb table lists in-frame clones only, not all of them. The data hold 330,000 or so clones, with approximately 88% observed a single time. The CDR3 totals 17 residues. Trimming took 4 bases from V and 0 from J; bases not matched to a gene: 8. Germline CDR1 is SGHVS and CDR2 is FQNEAQ. This TCR was recovered from a man aged 25-40 years with COVID-19, enrolled during active disease. The chain couples TRBV7-8 to TRBJ2-7; the match to TRBD2 covers 11 bases. Sequenced sample: peripheral blood. The CDR3: CASSSLAGGASSYEQYF. The CDR3 DNA reads as TGTGCCAGCAGCTCTCTAGCGGGAGGCGCGAGCTCCTACGAGCAGTACTTC.